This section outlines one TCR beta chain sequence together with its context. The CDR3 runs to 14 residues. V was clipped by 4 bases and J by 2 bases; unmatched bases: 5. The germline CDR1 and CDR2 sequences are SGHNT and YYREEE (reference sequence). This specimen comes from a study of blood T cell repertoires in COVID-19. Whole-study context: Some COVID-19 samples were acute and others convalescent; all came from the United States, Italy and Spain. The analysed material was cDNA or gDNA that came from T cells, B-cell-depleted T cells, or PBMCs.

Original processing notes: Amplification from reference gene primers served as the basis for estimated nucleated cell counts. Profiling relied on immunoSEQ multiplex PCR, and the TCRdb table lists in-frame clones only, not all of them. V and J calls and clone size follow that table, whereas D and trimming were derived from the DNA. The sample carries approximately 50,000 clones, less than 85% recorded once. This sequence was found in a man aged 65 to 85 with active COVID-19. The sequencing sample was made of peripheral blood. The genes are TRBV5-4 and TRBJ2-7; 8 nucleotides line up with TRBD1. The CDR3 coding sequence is TGTGCCAGCAGCGCGGACAGGGATACCTACGAGCAGTACTTC. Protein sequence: CASSADRDTYEQYF.